This TCR beta chain was obtained from a study of T-cell memory formation after mild COVID-19. This CDR3 is 12 amino acids long. The germline V gene encodes CDR1 SGHRS and CDR2 YFSETQ. Trimming cost V 3 bases and J 12 bases, with 15 bases left between them. TCRdb used MiXCR to reprocess the 5' RACE reads, holding one entry per CDR3 protein. The sample lists more than 250,000 distinct CDR3 sequences; roughly 18% were seen once. The chain couples TRBV5-1 to TRBJ1-1, with D possibly being TRBD1 (5 bases). Sequencing was done on a sample of PBMCs or a T cell subset sorted from them (not recorded which). The clonotype was recovered from a man younger than 35 who had mild COVID-19 (a few samples of this study predate the infection). Cell type and time point are not known. This CDR3 is CASSSRDPQTFF. DNA of the CDR3: TGCGCCAGCAGCTCCCGGGACCCGCAAACTTTCTTT. The full variable domain, in which reference TRBV5-1 and TRBJ1-1 provide the parts outside the CDR3, is KAGVTQTPRYLIKTRGQQVTLSCSPISGHRSVSWYQQTPGQGLQFLFEYFSETQRNKGNFPGRFSGRQFSNSRSEMNVSTLELGDSALYLCASSSRDPQTFFGQGTRLTVV.